This T cell receptor beta chain was captured by sequencing in a study of patients and donors after allogeneic stem cell transplantation. One entry per CDR3 protein, called by TCRdb with MiXCR from the RT-PCR reads. The profile covers fewer than 75,000 distinct CDR3 sequences, with roughly 13% appearing a single time and approximately 33% taken by the ten largest. This clonotype was counted a few times. Source material: blood, either unsorted or a sorted T cell fraction (not recorded which). The sequence was obtained from a human donor who was either an allogeneic HSCT recipient or a stem cell or donor lymphocyte infusion donor (not recorded which). It is not recorded whose cells these are; they may come from a transplant donor.

The DNA for the CDR3 is TGTGCCAGCAGCTCGGGACCTTTCACAGATACGCAGTATTTT. Residues: CASSSGPFTDTQYF. The chain has TRBV7-8 and TRBJ2-3; D is possibly TRBD1 or TRBD2 (5 bases each). V was shortened by 4 bases and J by 2 bases, with 10 bases between the two germline ends. Germline CDR1 SGHVS, CDR2 FQNEAQ. The CDR3 runs to 14 residues. Based on the CDR3 plus reference TRBV7-8 and TRBJ2-3, the full variable domain is GAGVSQSPRYKVAKRGQDVALRCDPISGHVSLFWYQQALGQGPEFLTYFQNEAQLDKSGLPSDRFFAERPEGSVSTLKIQRTQQEDSAVYLCASSSGPFTDTQYFGPGTRLTVL.